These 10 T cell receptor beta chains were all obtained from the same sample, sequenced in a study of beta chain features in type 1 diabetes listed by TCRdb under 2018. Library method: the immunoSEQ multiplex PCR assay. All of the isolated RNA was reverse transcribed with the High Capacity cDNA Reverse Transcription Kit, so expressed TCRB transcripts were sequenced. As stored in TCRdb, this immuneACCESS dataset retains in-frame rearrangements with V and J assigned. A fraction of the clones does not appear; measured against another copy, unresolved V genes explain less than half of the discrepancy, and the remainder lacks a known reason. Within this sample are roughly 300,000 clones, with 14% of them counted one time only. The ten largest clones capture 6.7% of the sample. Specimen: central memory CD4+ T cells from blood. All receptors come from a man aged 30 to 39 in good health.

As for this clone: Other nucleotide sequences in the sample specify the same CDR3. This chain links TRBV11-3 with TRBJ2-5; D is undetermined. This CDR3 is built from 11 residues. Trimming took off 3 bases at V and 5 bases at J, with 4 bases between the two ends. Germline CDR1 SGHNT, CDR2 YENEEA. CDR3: CASSFRETQYF. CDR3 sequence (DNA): TGTGCCAGCAGCTTTAGGGAGACCCAGTACTTC.

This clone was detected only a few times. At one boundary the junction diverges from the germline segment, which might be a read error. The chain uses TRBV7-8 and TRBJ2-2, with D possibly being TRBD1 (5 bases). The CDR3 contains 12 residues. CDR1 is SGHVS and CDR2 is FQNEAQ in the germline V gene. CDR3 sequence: CASSSLSRELFF. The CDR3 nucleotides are TGTGCCAGCAGCTCCCTGAGCAGGGAACTGTTTTTT.

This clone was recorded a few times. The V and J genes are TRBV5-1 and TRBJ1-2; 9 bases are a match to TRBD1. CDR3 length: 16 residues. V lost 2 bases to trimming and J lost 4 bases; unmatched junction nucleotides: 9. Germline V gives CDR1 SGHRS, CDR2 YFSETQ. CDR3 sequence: CASSLSPGQGVYGYTF. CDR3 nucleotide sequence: TGCGCCAGCAGCTTAAGCCCGGGACAGGGAGTCTATGGCTACACCTTC.

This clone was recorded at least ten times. CDR3 residues: CASSPQGGGASNQPQHF. Here the CDR3 DNA reads TGTGCCAGCTCACCCCAAGGGGGGGGAGCCTCAAATCAGCCCCAGCATTTT. The rearrangement uses TRBV18 and TRBJ1-5, with a weak D call TRBD1 (6 bases). The CDR3 length is 17 residues. V dropped 3 bases and J dropped 4 bases, with 19 bases sitting between them. Germline CDR1 is KGHSH and CDR2 is LQKENI.

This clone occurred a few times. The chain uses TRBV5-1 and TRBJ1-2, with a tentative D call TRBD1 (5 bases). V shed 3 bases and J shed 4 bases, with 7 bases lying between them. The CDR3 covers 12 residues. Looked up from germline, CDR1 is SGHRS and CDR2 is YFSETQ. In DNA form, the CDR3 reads TGCGCCAGCAGCTCTGACAGCTATGGCTACACCTTC. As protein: CASSSDSYGYTF.

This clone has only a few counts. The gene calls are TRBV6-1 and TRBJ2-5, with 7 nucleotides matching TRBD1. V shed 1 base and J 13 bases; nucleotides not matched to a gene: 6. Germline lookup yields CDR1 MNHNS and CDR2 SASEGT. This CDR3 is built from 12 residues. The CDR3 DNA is TGTGCCAGCAGTGAAGTGGGACAGATTGGGTACTTC. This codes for CASSEVGQIGYF.

The CDR3 loop reads CASSLGTPGGETQYF. The CDR3, as DNA: TGTGCCAGCAGCCTCGGGACTCCCGGTGGAGAGACCCAGTACTTC. This rearrangement joins TRBV9 to TRBJ2-5; possible D gene TRBD2, 6 bases. V lost 4 bases and J lost 4, with 17 bases in between. This CDR3 region has 15 residues. Looked up from germline, CDR1 is SGDLS and CDR2 is YYNGEE.

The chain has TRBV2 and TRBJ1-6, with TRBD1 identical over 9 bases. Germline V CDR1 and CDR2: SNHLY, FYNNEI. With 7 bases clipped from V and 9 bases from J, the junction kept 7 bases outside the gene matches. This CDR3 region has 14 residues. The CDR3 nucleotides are TGTGCCAGCACGGACAGGGGAAGTTCTTCACCCCTCCACTTT. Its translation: CASTDRGSSSPLHF.

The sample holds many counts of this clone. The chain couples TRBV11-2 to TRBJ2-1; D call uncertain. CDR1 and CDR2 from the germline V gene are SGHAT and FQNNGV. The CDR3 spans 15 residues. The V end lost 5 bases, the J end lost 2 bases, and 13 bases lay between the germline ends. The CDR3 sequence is CASSTRLTAYNEQFF. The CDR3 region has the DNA TGTGCCAGCAGCACCAGGCTAACCGCCTACAATGAGCAGTTCTTC.

In nucleotides, the CDR3 is TGTGCCAGCACCTCAAAAAACTATGGCTACACCTTC. Its translation: CASTSKNYGYTF. The chain is built from TRBV11-3 and TRBJ1-2; D is unclear. This CDR3 comprises 12 residues. Trimming removed 7 bases at V and 2 bases at J, with 8 bases between. Per the germline V gene, CDR1 is SGHNT and CDR2 is YENEEA. The complete variable domain, with remaining parts taken from reference TRBV11-3 and TRBJ1-2, reads EAGVVQSPRYKIIEKKQPVAFWCNPISGHNTLYWYLQNLGQGPELLIRYENEEAVDDSQLPKDRFSAERLKGVDSTLKIQPAELGDSAVYLCASTSKNYGYTFGSGTRLTVV.